These 15 T cell receptor beta chains were sequenced from one sample in a study of cytomegalovirus exposure and HLA in healthy donors. Use of 60 Vbeta and 13 Jbeta primers characterized the PCR. The table came from immunoSEQ multiplex PCR; TCRdb's copy has only in-frame clones and leaves some out. This repertoire shows more than 90,000 clones, over 60% found once; its top ten account for approximately 4.4%. Sequencing used PBMCs. These TCRs come from a man aged 25 to 45 in good health and CMV-seropositive.

This chain joins TRBV2 and TRBJ1-5; TRBD1 matches at 10 bases. CDR3 length: 15 residues. The ends lost 7 bases at V and 5 bases at J; junction bases unmatched: 8. Per the germline V gene, CDR1 is SNHLY and CDR2 is FYNNEI. The CDR3 sequence: CASTQEGTGDQPQHF. The CDR3 nucleotides read TGTGCCAGCACTCAGGAGGGGACAGGGGATCAGCCCCAGCATTTT.

This clone was seen only once. The CDR3 DNA reads TGTGCCAGCAGTTACCCCCCGGGACAGGGGATGGAGACCCAGTACTTC. Translating it yields CASSYPPGQGMETQYF. The V and J genes are TRBV6-6 and TRBJ2-5, with 10 bases fitting TRBD1. The V gene's germline CDR1 is MNHNY and CDR2 SVGAGI (reference sequence). Trimming at V came to 2 bases and at J to 5 bases, leaving 8 bases not matched to a gene. The CDR3 runs 16 residues.

J is TRBJ2-3 and V is TRBV11-2, with 7 bases fitting TRBD2. Per the germline V gene, CDR1 is SGHAT and CDR2 is FQNNGV. This CDR3 has 16 residues. V was pared by 0 bases and J by 0 bases, with 3 bases of the junction left unmatched. The CDR3 loop is CASSLDGRGSTDTQYF. The CDR3 DNA follows: TGTGCCAGCAGCTTAGATGGGCGGGGGAGCACAGATACGCAGTATTTT.

This clone was counted once. The chain is built from TRBV7-2 and TRBJ2-3; 8 nucleotides agree with TRBD2. With 5 bases clipped from V and 6 bases from J, the junction kept 10 bases outside the gene matches. The germline V gene encodes CDR1 SGHTA and CDR2 FQGNSA. This CDR3 is 15 amino acids long. The CDR3 region has the DNA TGTGCCAGCAGCAACTGGCGGGGGGATTCCGATACGCAGTATTTT. Protein: CASSNWRGDSDTQYF.

J is TRBJ2-3 and V is TRBV19, with D possibly TRBD2 on 7 matching bases. CDR3 length: 14 residues. Trimming removed 2 bases from V and 5 bases from J, with 11 bases in between. Per the germline V gene, CDR1 is LNHDA and CDR2 is SQIVND (reference sequence). The CDR3 coding sequence is TGTGCCAGTAGTATATGGGGGGGCCAAGATACGCAGTATTTT. It codes for CASSIWGGQDTQYF.

This chain connects TRBV28 to TRBJ2-7, with 9 bases fitting TRBD1. The length of the CDR3 is 14 residues. V trimming: 5 bases; J trimming: 4 bases; junction bases outside the gene matches: 6. Germline CDR1 MDHEN, CDR2 SYDVKM. The CDR3 sequence: CASSGGTGRYEQYF. The CDR3 nucleotides are TGTGCCAGCAGTGGTGGGACAGGGAGGTACGAGCAGTACTTC.

The rearrangement uses TRBV15 and TRBJ1-6; 7 nucleotides line up with TRBD1. V trimming: 1 base; J trimming: 7 bases; junction bases outside the gene matches: 4. There are 15 residues in the CDR3. Germline V CDR1 and CDR2: LNHNV, YYDKDF (reference sequence). The DNA of the CDR3 is TGTGCCACCAGCAGAGGGGACAGAGGAAATTCACCCCTCCACTTT. Encoded protein: CATSRGDRGNSPLHF.

The genes are TRBV6-4 and TRBJ1-6; D might be TRBD1 (5 bases). V lost 11 bases and J 0 bases, leaving 11 bases between the germline ends. The CDR3 runs 14 residues. Per the germline V gene, CDR1 is MRHNA and CDR2 is SNTAGT. CDR3 sequence reads: CAGRQSSYNSPLHF. Here the CDR3 DNA reads TGTGCCGGTCGACAGAGCTCCTATAATTCACCCCTCCACTTT.

The chain couples TRBV5-1 to TRBJ1-5; the D gene is possibly TRBD1 (5 bases). The CDR3 is 15 residues long. Germline CDR1 is SGHRS and CDR2 is YFSETQ. V was pared by 3 bases and J by 7 bases, with 17 bases between. This CDR3 reads CASSSFGGDGQPQHF. CDR3 DNA sequence: TGCGCCAGCAGCTCCTTCGGGGGGGATGGACAGCCCCAGCATTTT.

The gene calls are TRBV28 and TRBJ1-5, with 12 bases matching TRBD1. This CDR3 is built from 16 residues. Per germline, CDR1 MDHEN and CDR2 SYDVKM. V dropped 7 bases and J dropped 1; count of bases not matched to a gene: 5. CDR3 DNA: TGTGCCAGCAAGGGGACAGGGGGCCTCAGCAATCAGCCCCAGCATTTT. As protein: CASKGTGGLSNQPQHF.

This sequence joins TRBV6-6 and TRBJ1-5, with D possibly being TRBD1 (6 bases). V lost 4 bases to trimming and J lost 6 bases, with 13 bases between them. CDR1 MNHNY and CDR2 SVGAGI come from the germline V gene (reference sequence). There are 14 residues in the CDR3. In nucleotides, the CDR3 is TGTGCCAGCAGTTTGGGACACCCCGGTCAGCCCCAGCATTTT. This gives the protein CASSLGHPGQPQHF.

The chain carries TRBV9 and TRBJ2-4; 10 nucleotides agree with TRBD2. This CDR3 has 14 amino acids. The germline CDR1 and CDR2 sequences are SGDLS and YYNGEE. V lost 4 bases, J lost 5 bases, and 3 bases stayed unmatched. The CDR3: CASSPGLAENIQYF. The CDR3 region has the DNA TGTGCCAGCAGCCCCGGACTAGCGGAAAACATTCAGTACTTC.

This clone was counted only a few times. The V gene is TRBV2, the J gene TRBJ1-2, with D unresolved. Germline assignment: CDR1 SNHLY and CDR2 FYNNEI. Trimming took 5 bases from V and 7 from J, leaving 11 bases between them. The CDR3 contains 12 residues. The CDR3 here is CASSPGSGGYTF. In DNA form, the CDR3 reads TGTGCCAGCAGTCCGGGGTCAGGTGGCTACACCTTC.

This clone has a handful of counts. The rearrangement uses TRBV11-2 and TRBJ2-5; 10 bases match TRBD1. The CDR3 has 14 amino acids. Germline V gene sequence: CDR1 SGHAT, CDR2 FQNNGV. V shed 6 bases, J shed 7 bases, and the junction held 8 bases outside the gene matches. In nucleotides, the CDR3 is TGTGCCAGCAGACCGGGACAGGGGATGGTGACCCAGTACTTC. Its translation is CASRPGQGMVTQYF.

The chain combines TRBV18 with TRBJ1-5, with TRBD1 matching over 7 bases. The CDR3 spans 15 residues. V lost 6 bases, J lost 2 bases, and 7 bases stayed unmatched. Germline lookup yields CDR1 KGHSH and CDR2 LQKENI. The DNA for the CDR3 is TGTGCCAGCTCTCTCCGACAGGGCGGCAATCAGCCCCAGCATTTT. Translation gives CASSLRQGGNQPQHF.